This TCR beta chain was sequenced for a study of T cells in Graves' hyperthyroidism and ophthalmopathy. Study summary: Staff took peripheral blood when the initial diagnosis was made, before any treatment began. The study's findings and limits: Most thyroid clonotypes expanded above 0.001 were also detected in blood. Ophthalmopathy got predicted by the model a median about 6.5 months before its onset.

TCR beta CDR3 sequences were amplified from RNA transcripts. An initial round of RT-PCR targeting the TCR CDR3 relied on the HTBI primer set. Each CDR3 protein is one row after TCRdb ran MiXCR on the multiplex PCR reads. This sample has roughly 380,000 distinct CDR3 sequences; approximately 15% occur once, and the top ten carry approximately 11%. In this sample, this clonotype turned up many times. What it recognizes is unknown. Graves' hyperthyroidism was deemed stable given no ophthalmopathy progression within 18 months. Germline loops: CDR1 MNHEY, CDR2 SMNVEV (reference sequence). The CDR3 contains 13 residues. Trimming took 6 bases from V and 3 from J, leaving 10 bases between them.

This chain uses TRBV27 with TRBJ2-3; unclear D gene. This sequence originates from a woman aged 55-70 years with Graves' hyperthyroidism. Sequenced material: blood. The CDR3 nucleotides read TGTGCCAGCAGAACCACAGCGACAGATACGCAGTATTTT. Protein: CASRTTATDTQYF.